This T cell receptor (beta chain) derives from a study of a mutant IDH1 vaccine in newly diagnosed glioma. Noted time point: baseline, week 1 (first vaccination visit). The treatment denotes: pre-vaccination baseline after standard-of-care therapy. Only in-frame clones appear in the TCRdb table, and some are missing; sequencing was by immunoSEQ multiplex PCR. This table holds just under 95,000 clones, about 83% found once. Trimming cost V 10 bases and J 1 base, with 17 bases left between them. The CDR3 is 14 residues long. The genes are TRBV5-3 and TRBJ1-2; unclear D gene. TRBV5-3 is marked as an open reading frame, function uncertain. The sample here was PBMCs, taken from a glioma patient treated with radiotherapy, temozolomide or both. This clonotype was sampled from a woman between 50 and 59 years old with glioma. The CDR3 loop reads CALTRDLLNYGYTF. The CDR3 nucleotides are TGTGCCTTGACACGCGACCTCCTTAACTATGGCTACACCTTC.